This T cell receptor beta chain was recovered during a study of control samples from healthy donors and cancer patients. The protocol was immunoSEQ multiplex PCR, while the TCRdb copy is restricted to in-frame clones and leaves out a portion. The sample includes 45,000 to 55,000 clones, 85% to 95% of them seen just once. The count of this clone is one. CDR1 and CDR2 from the germline V gene are SGHTA and FQGNSA. V gave up 4 bases and J gave up 4 bases, with 10 bases separating them. This CDR3 is 14 amino acids long. The receptor was derived from a woman in her forties or fifties with head and neck cancer. V gene TRBV7-2 combines with J gene TRBJ2-2; tentatively, D is TRBD2 (5 bases). Sequenced material: PBMCs. This CDR3 reads CASSSLGSTGELFF. CDR3 nucleotides: TGTGCCAGCAGCTCCCTAGGGAGCACCGGGGAGCTGTTTTTT.